Listed below are T cell receptor beta chains from one sample, sequenced in a study of T cell responses to AZD1222 COVID-19 vaccine. The assay was immunoSEQ multiplex PCR, and TCRdb's table has in-frame clones only and misses some. The top ten clones hold about 1.2% of a sample with 90,000 to 120,000 clones, 80% to 95% of them seen once. The material sequenced was peripheral blood, taken on day 0 of AZD1222 vaccination. Source of these receptors: an adult in good health. The CDR3 runs from the conserved cysteine through the conserved F or W. A D gene is named only where the DNA matches it firmly. Expanded clones are given a class, and other clones once, few, many or no size at all.

D,size,J,V,DNA,CDR3
.,once,TRBJ2-1,TRBV12-5,TGTGCTAGTGTCCGATGGGGGGCTGTCAATGAGCAGTTCTTC,CASVRWGAVNEQFF
.,.,TRBJ2-7,TRBV5-4,TGTGCCAGCAGCCCCGGGACCGGCGGTTACGAGCAGTACTTC,CASSPGTGGYEQYF
.,.,TRBJ1-1,TRBV11-3,TGTGCCAGCTCTCCAGCGGGGAGCTCGGTCACTGAAGCTTTCTTT,CASSPAGSSVTEAFF
TRBD2,once,TRBJ2-1,TRBV7-8,TGTGCCAGCAGCTCGGGACTAGCGGGGGGCCTGGTAGATGAGCAGTTCTTC,CASSSGLAGGLVDEQFF
.,.,TRBJ1-1,TRBV3-1/TRBV3-2,TGTGCCAGCAGCCAAAAGTGGGGGAACACTGAAGCTTTCTTT,CASSQKWGNTEAFF
TRBD2,.,TRBJ2-5,TRBV29-1,TGCAGCGTTGCTAGCGGGAGTGGTCAAGAGACCCAGTACTTC,CSVASGSGQETQYF
TRBD2,.,TRBJ2-4,TRBV7-8,TGTGCCAGCTCCCCACGACTAGCGGGGGGGCCCGCTAACATTCAGTACTTC,CASSPRLAGGPANIQYF
.,.,TRBJ1-1,TRBV9,TGTGCCAGCAGCCCCCGAATGGGAACAGGGCGGGCCACTGAAGCTTTCTTT,CASSPRMGTGRATEAFF
TRBD1,.,TRBJ2-7,TRBV27,TGTGCCAGCAGTACCTGGACAGGGGTGAATAAGCAGTACTTC,CASSTWTGVNKQYF
.,.,TRBJ1-5,TRBV27,TGTGCCAGCAGTCGGGGGTGGGGTCAGCCCCAGCATTTT,CASSRGWGQPQHF
TRBD1,.,TRBJ1-5,TRBV18,TGTGCCAGCTCACGGACAGGGGGCGCGGATAGCAATCAGCCCCAGCATTTT,CASSRTGGADSNQPQHF
TRBD2,.,TRBJ2-3,TRBV27,TGTGCCAGCAGTCGGACTAGCGGGAGGACAGATACGCAGTATTTT,CASSRTSGRTDTQYF
TRBD1,.,TRBJ2-3,TRBV20-1,TGCAGTGCCAGTCCCGGGACAGGGTCAGATACGCAGTATTTT,CSASPGTGSDTQYF
.,.,TRBJ1-1,TRBV7-9,TGTGCCAGCAGCGGACAGAACACTGAAGCTTTCTTT,CASSGQNTEAFF
TRBD2,.,TRBJ2-3,TRBV7-2,TGTGCCAGCAGCTTAGTTCAACCTAGCGGGGGGGCTGATACGCAGTATTTT,CASSLVQPSGGADTQYF
TRBD2,.,TRBJ2-1,TRBV6-2/TRBV6-3,TGTGCCAGCAGTTACAGCGGGAGGGGTTTCAATGAGCAGTTCTTC,CASSYSGRGFNEQFF
TRBD2,.,TRBJ2-1,TRBV24-1,TGTGCCACCAGTGAAGCCCCCTACGGCGCGGGAGTTAGCAATGAGCAGTTCTTC,CATSEAPYGAGVSNEQFF
.,.,TRBJ1-5,TRBV6-5,TGTGCCAGCAGCCCCAGAGGCAATCAGCCCCAGCATTTT,CASSPRGNQPQHF
.,.,TRBJ2-2,TRBV7-2,TGTGCCAGCAGCTTATTTTATGCGAAGAACGGGGAGCTGTTTTTT,CASSLFYAKNGELFF
TRBD1,.,TRBJ2-7,TRBV27,TGTGCCAGCAGTTTAATCAGGACAGGGGGCTCCTACGAGCAGTACTTC,CASSLIRTGGSYEQYF
.,.,TRBJ1-4,TRBV7-2,TGTGCCAGCGGAGAATCGGGGAGTGAGGGAAAACTGTTTTTT,CASGESGSEGKLFF
.,once,TRBJ1-2,TRBV15,TGTGCCACCAGCAGACGCCAGGGGATTAACTATGGCTACACCTTC,CATSRRQGINYGYTF
.,once,TRBJ1-6,TRBV11-2,TGTGCCAGCAGCTTAGTTTATTCACCCCTCCACTTT,CASSLVYSPLHF
.,few,TRBJ2-7,TRBV7-9,TGTGCCAGCCGCCCGACGGCACTCGACTCCTACGAGCAGTACTTC,CASRPTALDSYEQYF
.,.,TRBJ2-3,TRBV7-2,TGTGCCAGCAGGGGACAGCCCGGGGGAGATACGCAGTATTTT,CASRGQPGGDTQYF
TRBD1,.,TRBJ2-2,TRBV9,TGTGCCAGCAGCGTAGACAGGGGGATAGCCGGGGAGCTGTTTTTT,CASSVDRGIAGELFF
TRBD1,.,TRBJ1-1,TRBV29-1,TGCAGCGTCTGGACAGGGCGGGCTGAAGCTTTCTTT,CSVWTGRAEAFF
TRBD1,few,TRBJ1-6,TRBV4-2,TGTGCCAGCAGCCAAGGGGACAGGAGTAATTCACCCCTCCACTTT,CASSQGDRSNSPLHF
TRBD1,few,TRBJ1-3,TRBV2,TGTGCCAGCAGGGCGGACAGGGTCTCTGGAAACACCATATATTTT,CASRADRVSGNTIYF
.,.,TRBJ1-3,TRBV6-5,TGTGCCAGCAGTACCCAGGGAGGTTCTGGAAACACCATATATTTT,CASSTQGGSGNTIYF
TRBD1,.,TRBJ2-2,TRBV7-3,TGTGCCAGCAGACCAGACAGGGCCACCGGGGAGCTGTTTTTT,CASRPDRATGELFF
.,.,TRBJ2-5,TRBV5-6,TGTGCCAGCAGCACAGCCCGCCGAAACAAAGAGACCCAGTACTTC,CASSTARRNKETQYF
.,.,TRBJ2-1,TRBV10-3,TGTGCCATCGGGACGGCGGTAGTCAATGAGCAGTTCTTC,CAIGTAVVNEQFF
.,.,TRBJ1-4,TRBV7-9,TGTGCCAGCAGCTTAGGAGGCGGGAATGAAAAACTGTTTTTT,CASSLGGGNEKLFF
TRBD1,.,TRBJ1-2,TRBV6-2/TRBV6-3,TGTGCCAGCAGCGATTTCGGGACAGGGGGGAACTATGGCTACACCTTC,CASSDFGTGGNYGYTF